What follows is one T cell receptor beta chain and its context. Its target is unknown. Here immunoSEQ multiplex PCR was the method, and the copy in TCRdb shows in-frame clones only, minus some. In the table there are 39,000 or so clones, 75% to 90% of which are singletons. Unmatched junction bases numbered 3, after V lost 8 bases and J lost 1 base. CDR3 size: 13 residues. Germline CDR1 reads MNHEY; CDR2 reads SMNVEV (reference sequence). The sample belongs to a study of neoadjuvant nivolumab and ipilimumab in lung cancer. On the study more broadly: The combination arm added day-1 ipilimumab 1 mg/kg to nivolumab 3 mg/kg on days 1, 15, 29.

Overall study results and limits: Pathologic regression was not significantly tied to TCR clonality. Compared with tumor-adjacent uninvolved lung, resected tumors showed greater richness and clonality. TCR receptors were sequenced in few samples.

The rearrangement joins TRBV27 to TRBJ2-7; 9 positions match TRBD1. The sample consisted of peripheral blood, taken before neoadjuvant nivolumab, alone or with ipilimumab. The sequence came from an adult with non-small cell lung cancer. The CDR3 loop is CASAGQGSYEQYF. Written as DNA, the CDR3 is TGTGCCAGCGCGGGACAGGGTTCCTACGAGCAGTACTTC.